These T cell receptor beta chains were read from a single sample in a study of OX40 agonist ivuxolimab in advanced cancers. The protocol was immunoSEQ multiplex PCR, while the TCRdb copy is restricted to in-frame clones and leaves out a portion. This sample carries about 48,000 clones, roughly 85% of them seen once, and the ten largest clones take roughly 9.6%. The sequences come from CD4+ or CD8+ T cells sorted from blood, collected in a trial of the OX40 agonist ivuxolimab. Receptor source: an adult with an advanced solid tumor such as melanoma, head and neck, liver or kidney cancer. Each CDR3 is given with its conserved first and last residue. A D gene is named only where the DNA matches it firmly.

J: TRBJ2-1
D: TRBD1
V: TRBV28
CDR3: CASSPETGRTYNEQFF

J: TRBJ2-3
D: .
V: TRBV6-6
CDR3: CASSSPDKAADTQYF

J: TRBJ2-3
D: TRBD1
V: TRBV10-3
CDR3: CAINRQGGTDTQYF

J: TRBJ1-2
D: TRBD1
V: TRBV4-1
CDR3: CASSQGNRQGDGYTF

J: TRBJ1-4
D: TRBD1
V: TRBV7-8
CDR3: CASSLVTGQPPEKLFF

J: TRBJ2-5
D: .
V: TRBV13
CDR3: CASSQRPKETQYF

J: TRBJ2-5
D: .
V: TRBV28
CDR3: CASSLSSGVEETQYF

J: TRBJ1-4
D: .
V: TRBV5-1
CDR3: CASSYSQATNEKLFF

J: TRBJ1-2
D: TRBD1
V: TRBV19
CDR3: CASSIRTGDYGYTF

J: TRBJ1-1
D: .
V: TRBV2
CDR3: CASSLDEGTEAFF

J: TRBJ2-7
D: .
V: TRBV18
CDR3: CASSPREGGEQYF

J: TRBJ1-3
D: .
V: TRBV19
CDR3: CASSARHKSSGNTIYF

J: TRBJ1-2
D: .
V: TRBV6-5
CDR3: CASSRLGIYGYTF

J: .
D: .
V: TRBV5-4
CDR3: CASSFSPGETQYF

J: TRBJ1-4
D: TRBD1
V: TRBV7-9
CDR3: CASSFQGGFNEKLFF

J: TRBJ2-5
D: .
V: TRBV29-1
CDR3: CSVGGETQYF

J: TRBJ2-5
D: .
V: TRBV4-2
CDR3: CASSPRGDRTRQETQYF

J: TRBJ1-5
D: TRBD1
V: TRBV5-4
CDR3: CASSIQGGQPQHF

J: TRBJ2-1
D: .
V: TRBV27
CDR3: CASSLRARNTYNEQFF

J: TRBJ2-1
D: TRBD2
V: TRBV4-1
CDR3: CASSQRTSGGQGVRDEQFF

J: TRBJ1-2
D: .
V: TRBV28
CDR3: CASGLGPYGYTF

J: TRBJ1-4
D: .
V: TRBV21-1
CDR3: CASSIGTEDEKLFF

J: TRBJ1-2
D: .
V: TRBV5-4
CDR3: CASSPIGSRYGYTF

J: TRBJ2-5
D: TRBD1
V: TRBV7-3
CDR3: CASSPYGTGKETQYF

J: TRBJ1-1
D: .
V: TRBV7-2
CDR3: CASSPHRRGSGAEAFF

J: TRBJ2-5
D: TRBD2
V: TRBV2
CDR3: CASSPPGLAETQYF

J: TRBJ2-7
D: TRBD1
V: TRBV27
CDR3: CASSFSGTAYEQYF

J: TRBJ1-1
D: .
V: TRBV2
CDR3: CASSGQRNTEAFF

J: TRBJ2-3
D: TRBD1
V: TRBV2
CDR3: CASGRQGADTQYF

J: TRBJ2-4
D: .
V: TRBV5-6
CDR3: CASSSYGALNIQYF

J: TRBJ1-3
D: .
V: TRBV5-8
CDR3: CASSLGGAAGNTIYF

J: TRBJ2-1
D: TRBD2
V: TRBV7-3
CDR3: CASRLTSGANEQFF

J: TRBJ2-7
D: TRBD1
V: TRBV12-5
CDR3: CASGPGQGFNEQYF

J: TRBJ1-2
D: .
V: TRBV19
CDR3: CASSPRGPGSYGYTF

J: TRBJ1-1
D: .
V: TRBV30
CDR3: CAWSSGRFKEAFF

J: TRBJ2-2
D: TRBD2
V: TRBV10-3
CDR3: CAISEGVSGRRNTGELFF

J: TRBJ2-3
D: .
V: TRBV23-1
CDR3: CASSLPSFAGPTDTQYF

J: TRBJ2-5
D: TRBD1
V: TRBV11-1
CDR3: CASTHWDSLQETQYF

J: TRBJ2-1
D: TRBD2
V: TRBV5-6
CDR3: CASSFRASGTRQVEQFF

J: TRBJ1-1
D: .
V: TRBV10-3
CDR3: CAISGSSPEAFF

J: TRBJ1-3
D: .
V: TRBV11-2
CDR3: CASSLNANSGNTIYF

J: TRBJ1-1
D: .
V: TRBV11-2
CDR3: CASSFLAEAFF

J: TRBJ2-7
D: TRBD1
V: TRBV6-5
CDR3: CARRDRLSYEQYF

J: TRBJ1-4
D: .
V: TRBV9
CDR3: CASSVQGTGEKLFF

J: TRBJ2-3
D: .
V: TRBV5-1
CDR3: CASSYRQEDTQYF